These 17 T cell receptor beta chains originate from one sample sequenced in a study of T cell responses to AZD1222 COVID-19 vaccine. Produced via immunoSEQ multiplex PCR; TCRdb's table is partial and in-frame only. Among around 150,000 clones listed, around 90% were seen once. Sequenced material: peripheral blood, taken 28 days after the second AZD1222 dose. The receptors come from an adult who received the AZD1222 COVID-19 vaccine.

The CDR3 DNA follows: TGTGCCAGCTGCTTGGGAGGAAGGGGCGAGACAAAACTGTTTTTT. The encoded protein is CASCLGGRGETKLFF. This chain connects TRBV2 to TRBJ1-4; D is perhaps TRBD1 (5 bases). Looked up from germline, CDR1 is SNHLY and CDR2 is FYNNEI. V was clipped by 8 bases and J by 10 bases, with 23 bases between them. This CDR3 is 15 amino acids long.

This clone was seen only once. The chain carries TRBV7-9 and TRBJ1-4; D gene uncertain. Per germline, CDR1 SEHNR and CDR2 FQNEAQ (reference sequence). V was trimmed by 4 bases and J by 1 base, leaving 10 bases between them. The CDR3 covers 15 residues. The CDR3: CASSSPGGTNEKLFF. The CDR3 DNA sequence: TGTGCCAGCAGCTCCCCGGGTGGAACTAATGAAAAACTGTTTTTT.

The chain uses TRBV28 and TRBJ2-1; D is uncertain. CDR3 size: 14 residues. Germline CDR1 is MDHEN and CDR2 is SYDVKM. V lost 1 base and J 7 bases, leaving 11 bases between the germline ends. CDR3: CASSLSDLNNEQFF. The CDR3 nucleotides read TGTGCCAGCAGTTTATCGGACCTAAATAATGAGCAGTTCTTC.

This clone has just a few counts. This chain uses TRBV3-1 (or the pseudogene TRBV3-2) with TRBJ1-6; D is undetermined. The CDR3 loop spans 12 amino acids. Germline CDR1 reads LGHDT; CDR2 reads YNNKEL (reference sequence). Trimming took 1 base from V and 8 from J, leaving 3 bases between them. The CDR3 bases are TGTGCCAGCAGCCAAGGCCATTCACCCCTCCACTTT. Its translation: CASSQGHSPLHF.

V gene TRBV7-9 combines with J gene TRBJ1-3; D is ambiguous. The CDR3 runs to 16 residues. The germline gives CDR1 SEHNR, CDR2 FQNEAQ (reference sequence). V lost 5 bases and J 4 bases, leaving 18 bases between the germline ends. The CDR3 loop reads CASSPRTPTSGNTIYF. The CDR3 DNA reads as TGTGCCAGCAGCCCAAGGACCCCCACAAGCGGAAACACCATATATTTT. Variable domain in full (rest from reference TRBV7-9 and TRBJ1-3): DTGVSQNPRHKITKRGQNVTFRCDPISEHNRLYWYRQTLGQGPEFLTYFQNEAQLEKSRLLSDRFSAERPKGSFSTLEIQRTEQGDSAMYLCASSPRTPTSGNTIYFGEGSWLTVV.

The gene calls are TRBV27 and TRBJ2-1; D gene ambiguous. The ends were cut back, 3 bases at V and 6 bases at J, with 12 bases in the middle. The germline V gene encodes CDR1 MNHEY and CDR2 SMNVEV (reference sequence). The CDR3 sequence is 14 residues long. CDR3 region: CASSFVSHGNEQFF. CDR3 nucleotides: TGTGCCAGCAGTTTTGTCTCGCACGGCAATGAGCAGTTCTTC.

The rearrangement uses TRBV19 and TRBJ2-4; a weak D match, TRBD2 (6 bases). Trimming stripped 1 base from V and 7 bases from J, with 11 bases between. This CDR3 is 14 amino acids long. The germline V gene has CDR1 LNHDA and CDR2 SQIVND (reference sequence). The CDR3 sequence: CASSIGHGGNIQYF. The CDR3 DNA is TGTGCCAGTAGTATAGGCCATGGAGGGAACATTCAGTACTTC.

The CDR3 region has the DNA TGTGCCAGCAGTTACTCGTCGGGAGAGGTTAACAATGAGCAGTTCTTC. Residues: CASSYSSGEVNNEQFF. This chain joins TRBV6-5 and TRBJ2-1, with a weak D call TRBD2 (6 bases). Germline V gene sequence: CDR1 MNHEY, CDR2 SVGAGI. Trimming stripped 0 bases from V and 5 bases from J, with 14 bases between. The CDR3 covers 16 residues.

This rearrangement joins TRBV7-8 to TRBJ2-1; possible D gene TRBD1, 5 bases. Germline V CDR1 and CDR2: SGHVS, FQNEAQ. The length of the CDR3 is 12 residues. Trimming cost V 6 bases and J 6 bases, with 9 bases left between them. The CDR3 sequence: CASSLGANEQFF. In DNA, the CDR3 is TGTGCCAGCAGTCTTGGGGCCAATGAGCAGTTCTTC.

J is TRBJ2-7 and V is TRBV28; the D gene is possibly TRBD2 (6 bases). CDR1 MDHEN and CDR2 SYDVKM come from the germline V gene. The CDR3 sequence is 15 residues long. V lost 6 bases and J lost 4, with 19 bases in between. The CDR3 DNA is TGTGCCAGCAGCCAGGGACTTCGCCCCGGGTACGAGCAGTACTTC. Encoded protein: CASSQGLRPGYEQYF.

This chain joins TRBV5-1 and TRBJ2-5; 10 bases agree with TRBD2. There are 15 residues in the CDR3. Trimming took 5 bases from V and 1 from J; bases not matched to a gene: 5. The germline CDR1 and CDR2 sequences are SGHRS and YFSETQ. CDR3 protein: CASSPASGSQETQYF. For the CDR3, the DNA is TGCGCCAGCAGTCCGGCTAGCGGGAGCCAAGAGACCCAGTACTTC. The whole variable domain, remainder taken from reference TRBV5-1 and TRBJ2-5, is KAGVTQTPRYLIKTRGQQVTLSCSPISGHRSVSWYQQTPGQGLQFLFEYFSETQRNKGNFPGRFSGRQFSNSRSEMNVSTLELGDSALYLCASSPASGSQETQYFGPGTRLLVL.

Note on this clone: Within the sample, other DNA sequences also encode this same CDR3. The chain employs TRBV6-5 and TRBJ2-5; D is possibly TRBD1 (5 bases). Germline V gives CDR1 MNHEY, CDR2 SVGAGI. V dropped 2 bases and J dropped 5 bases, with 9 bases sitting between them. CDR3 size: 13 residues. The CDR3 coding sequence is TGTGCCAGCAGTTACCGTCAGGGTGAGACCCAGTACTTC. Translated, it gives CASSYRQGETQYF.

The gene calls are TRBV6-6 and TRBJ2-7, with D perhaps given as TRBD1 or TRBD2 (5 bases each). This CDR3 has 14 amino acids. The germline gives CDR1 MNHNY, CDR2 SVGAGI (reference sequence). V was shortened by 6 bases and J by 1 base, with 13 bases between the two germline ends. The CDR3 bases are TGTGCCAGCAGGGACCGGGACGGGTCCTACGAGCAGTACTTC. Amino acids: CASRDRDGSYEQYF.

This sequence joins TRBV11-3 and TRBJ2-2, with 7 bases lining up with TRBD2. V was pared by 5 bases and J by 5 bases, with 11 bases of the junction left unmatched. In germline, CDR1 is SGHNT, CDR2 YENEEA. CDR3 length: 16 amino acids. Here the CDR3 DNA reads TGTGCCAGCAGCCGCGCCCGGGAGGAGCGGACCGGGGAGCTGTTTTTT. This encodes CASSRAREERTGELFF. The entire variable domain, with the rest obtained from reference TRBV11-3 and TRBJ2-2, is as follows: EAGVVQSPRYKIIEKKQPVAFWCNPISGHNTLYWYLQNLGQGPELLIRYENEEAVDDSQLPKDRFSAERLKGVDSTLKIQPAELGDSAVYLCASSRAREERTGELFFGEGSRLTVL.

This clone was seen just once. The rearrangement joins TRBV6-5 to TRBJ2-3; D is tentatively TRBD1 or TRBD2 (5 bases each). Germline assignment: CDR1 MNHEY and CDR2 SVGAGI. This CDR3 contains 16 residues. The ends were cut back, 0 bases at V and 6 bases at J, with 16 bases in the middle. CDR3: CASSYSQLGARDTQYF. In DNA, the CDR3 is TGTGCCAGCAGTTACTCCCAACTCGGGGCCAGGGATACGCAGTATTTT.

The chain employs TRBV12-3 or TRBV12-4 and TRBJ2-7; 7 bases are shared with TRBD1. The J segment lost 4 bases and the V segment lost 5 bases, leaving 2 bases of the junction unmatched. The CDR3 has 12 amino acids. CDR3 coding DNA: TGTGCCAGCAGTCAGGGGGAATACGAGCAGTACTTC. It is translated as CASSQGEYEQYF.

CDR3 residues: CASSLESIYGYTF. The CDR3 nucleotides are TGTGCCAGCAGCTTAGAGTCCATCTATGGCTACACCTTC. This chain links TRBV7-2 with TRBJ1-2; D not resolved. This CDR3 contains 13 residues. Trimming took off 1 base at V and 4 bases at J, with 7 bases between the two ends. Germline V gives CDR1 SGHTA, CDR2 FQGNSA.